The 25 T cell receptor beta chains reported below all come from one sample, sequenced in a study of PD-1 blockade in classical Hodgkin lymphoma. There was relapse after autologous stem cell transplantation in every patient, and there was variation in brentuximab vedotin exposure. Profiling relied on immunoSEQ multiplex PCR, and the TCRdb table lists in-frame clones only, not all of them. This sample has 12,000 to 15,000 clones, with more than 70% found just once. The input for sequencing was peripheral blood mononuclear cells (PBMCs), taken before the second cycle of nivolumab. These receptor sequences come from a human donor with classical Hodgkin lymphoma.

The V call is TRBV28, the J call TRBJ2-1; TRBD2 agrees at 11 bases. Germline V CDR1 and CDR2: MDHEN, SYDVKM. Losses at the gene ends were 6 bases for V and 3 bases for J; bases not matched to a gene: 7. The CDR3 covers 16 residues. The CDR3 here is CASSTSGGTIYNEQFF. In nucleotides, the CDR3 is TGTGCCAGCAGCACTAGCGGGGGAACCATCTACAATGAGCAGTTCTTC.

CDR3 in amino acids: CASSRSTDTQYF. CDR3 in DNA: TGTGCCAGCAGCCGGAGCACAGATACGCAGTATTTT. The chain carries TRBV7-9 and TRBJ2-3, with no clear D. The CDR3 totals 12 residues. The germline V gene encodes CDR1 SEHNR and CDR2 FQNEAQ (reference sequence). The ends were cut back, 5 bases at V and 0 bases at J, with 3 bases in the middle.

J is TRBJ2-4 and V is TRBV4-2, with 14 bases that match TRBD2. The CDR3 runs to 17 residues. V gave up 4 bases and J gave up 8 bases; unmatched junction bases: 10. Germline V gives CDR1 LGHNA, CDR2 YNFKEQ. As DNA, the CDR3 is TGTGCCAGCAGCCCCCAGACTAGCGGGGGGGCCCGGGACATTCAGTACTTC. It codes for CASSPQTSGGARDIQYF.

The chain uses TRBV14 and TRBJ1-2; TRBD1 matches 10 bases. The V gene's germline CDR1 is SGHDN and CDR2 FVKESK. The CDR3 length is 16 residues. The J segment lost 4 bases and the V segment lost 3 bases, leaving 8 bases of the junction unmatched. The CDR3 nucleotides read TGTGCCAGCAGCCAGGACCGCGACAGGGGGCTCTATGGCTACACCTTC. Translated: CASSQDRDRGLYGYTF. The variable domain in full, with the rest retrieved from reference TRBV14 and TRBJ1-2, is EAGVTQFPSHSVIEKGQTVTLRCDPISGHDNLYWYRRVMGKEIKFLLHFVKESKQDESGMPNNRFLAERTGGTYSTLKVQPAELEDSGVYFCASSQDRDRGLYGYTFGSGTRLTVV.

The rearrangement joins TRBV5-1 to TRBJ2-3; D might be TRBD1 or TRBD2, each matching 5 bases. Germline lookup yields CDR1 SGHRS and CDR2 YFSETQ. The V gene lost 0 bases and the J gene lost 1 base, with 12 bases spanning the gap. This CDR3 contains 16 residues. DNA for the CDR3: TGCGCCAGCAGCTTGGCCGGGGTGGGGGGCACAGATACGCAGTATTTT. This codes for CASSLAGVGGTDTQYF.

DNA of the CDR3: TGTGCCAGCAGCCAAGATCCCGGTACAGGGGCCACCGGGGAGCTGTTTTTT. Translating gives CASSQDPGTGATGELFF. V is TRBV4-2 and J is TRBJ2-2; 7 bases agree with TRBD1. V dropped 0 bases and J dropped 4; count of bases not matched to a gene: 8. The CDR3 is made up of 17 amino acids. CDR1 and CDR2 (germline): LGHNA, YNFKEQ.

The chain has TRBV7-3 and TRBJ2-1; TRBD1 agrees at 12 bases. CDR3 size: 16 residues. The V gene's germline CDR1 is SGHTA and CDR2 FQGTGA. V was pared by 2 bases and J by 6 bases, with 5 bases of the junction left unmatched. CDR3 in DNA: TGTGCCAGCAGCTTATATGGGACAGGGGGCGGCAATGAGCAGTTCTTC. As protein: CASSLYGTGGGNEQFF.

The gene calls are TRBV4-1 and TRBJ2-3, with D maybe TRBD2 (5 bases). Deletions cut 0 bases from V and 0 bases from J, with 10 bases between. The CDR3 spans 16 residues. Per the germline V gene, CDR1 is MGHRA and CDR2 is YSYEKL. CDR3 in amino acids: CASSQDFPGSTDTQYF. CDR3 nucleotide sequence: TGCGCCAGCAGCCAAGATTTTCCGGGGAGCACAGATACGCAGTATTTT.

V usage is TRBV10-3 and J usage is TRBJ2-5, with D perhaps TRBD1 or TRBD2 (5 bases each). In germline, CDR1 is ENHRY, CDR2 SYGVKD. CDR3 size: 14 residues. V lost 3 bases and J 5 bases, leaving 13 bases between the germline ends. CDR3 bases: TGTGCCATCAGTGATTATGGGACGGGGGAGACCCAGTACTTC. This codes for CAISDYGTGETQYF.

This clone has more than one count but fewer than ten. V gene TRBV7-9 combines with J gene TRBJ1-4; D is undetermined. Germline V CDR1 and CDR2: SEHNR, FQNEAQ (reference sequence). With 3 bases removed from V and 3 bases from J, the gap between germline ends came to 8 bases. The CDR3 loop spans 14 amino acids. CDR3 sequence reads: CASSFRQANEKLFF. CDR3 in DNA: TGTGCCAGCAGCTTCCGGCAGGCTAATGAAAAACTGTTTTTT.

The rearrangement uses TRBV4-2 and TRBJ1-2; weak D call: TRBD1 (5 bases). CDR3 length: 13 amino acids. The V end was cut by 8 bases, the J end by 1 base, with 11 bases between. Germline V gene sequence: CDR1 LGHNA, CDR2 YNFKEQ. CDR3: CASGGDRNYGYTF. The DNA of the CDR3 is TGTGCCAGCGGGGGGGATCGTAACTATGGCTACACCTTC.

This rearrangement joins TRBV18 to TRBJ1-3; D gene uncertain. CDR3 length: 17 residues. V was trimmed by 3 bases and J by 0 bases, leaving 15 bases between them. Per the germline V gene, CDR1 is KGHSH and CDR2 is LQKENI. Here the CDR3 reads CASSPSDPGLSGNTIYF. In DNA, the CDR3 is TGTGCCAGCTCACCCTCAGACCCAGGCCTCTCTGGAAACACCATATATTTT.

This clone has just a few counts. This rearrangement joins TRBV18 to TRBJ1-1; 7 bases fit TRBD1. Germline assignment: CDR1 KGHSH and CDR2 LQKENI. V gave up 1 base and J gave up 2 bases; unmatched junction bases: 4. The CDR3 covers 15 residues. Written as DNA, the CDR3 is TGTGCCAGCTCACCACTCGGGACAGCTAACACTGAAGCTTTCTTT. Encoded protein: CASSPLGTANTEAFF.

The chain's CDR3 is CASSLDSGTPETQYF. The CDR3 nucleotides are TGTGCCAGCAGCTTGGACTCCGGGACACCAGAGACCCAGTACTTC. J is TRBJ2-5 and V is TRBV5-6; a possible D gene is TRBD1 (6 bases). Germline assignment: CDR1 SGHDT and CDR2 YYEEEE. The V and J ends lost 0 bases and 4 bases respectively, with 13 bases between them. CDR3 size: 15 residues.

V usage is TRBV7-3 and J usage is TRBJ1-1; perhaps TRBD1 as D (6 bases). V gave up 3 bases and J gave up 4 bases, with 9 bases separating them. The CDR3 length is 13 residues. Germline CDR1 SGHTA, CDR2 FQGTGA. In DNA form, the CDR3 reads TGTGCCAGCAGCTTGACAGGCACCACTGAAGCTTTCTTT. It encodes CASSLTGTTEAFF.

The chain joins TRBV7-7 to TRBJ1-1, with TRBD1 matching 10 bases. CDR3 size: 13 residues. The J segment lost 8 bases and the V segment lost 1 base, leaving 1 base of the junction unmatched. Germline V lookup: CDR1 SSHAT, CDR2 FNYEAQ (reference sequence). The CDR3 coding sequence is TGTGCCAGCAGCTTAGGACAGGGGGCCGAAGCTTTCTTT. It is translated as CASSLGQGAEAFF.

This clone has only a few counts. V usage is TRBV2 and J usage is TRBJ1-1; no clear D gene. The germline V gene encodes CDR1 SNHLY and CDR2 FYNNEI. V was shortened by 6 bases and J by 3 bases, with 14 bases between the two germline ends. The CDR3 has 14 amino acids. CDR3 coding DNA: TGTGCCAGCAGGAATAGGGTGGAGGACACTGAAGCTTTCTTT. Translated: CASRNRVEDTEAFF.

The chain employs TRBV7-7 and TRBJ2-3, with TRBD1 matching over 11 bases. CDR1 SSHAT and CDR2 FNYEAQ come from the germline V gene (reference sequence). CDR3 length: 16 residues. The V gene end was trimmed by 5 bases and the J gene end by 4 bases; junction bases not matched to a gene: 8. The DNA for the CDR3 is TGTGCCAGCAGCCTAGGACAGGGGGCGAACGCAGATACGCAGTATTTT. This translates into CASSLGQGANADTQYF.

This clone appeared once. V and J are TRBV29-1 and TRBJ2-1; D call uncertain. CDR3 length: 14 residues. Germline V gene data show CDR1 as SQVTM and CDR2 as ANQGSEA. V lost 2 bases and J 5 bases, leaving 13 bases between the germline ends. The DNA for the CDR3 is TGCAGCGTTGAAAGTCCCCAGGTCCACAATGAGCAGTTCTTC. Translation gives CSVESPQVHNEQFF.

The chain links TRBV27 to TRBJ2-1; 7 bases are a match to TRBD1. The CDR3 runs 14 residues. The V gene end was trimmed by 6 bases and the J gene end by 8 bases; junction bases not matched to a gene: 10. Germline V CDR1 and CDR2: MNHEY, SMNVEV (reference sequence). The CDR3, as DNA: TGTGCCAGCAGATTAGCAGGGGGTTACGATGAGCAGTTCTTC. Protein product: CASRLAGGYDEQFF.

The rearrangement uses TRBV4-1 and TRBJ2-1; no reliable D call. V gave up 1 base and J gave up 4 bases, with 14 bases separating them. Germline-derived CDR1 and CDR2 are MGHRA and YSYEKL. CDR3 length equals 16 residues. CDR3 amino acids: CASSQVVMGLYNEQFF. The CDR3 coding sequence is TGCGCCAGCAGCCAAGTGGTTATGGGCCTTTACAATGAGCAGTTCTTC.

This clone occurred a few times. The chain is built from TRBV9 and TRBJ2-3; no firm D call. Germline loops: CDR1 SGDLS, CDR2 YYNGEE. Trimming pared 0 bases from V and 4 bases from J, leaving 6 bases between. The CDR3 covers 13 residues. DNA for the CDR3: TGTGCCAGCAGCGTAGGAGGAGCAGATACGCAGTATTTT. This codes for CASSVGGADTQYF.

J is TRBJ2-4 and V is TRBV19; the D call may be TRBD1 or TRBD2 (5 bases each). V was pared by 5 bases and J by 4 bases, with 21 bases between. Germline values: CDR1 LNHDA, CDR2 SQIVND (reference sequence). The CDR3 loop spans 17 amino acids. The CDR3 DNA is TGTGCCAGTAGTCCCTACCCAGGGAGTGGGATAAAAAACATTCAGTACTTC. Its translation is CASSPYPGSGIKNIQYF.

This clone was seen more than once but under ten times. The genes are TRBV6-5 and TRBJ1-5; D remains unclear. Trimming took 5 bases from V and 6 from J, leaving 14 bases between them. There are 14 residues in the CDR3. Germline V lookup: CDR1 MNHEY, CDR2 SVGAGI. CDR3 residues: CASSPGRPPQPQHF. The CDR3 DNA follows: TGTGCCAGCAGTCCCGGCAGGCCCCCTCAGCCCCAGCATTTT.

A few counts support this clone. The CDR3 DNA reads as TGTGCCAGCAGTGTTCTAGCGGGGGTGCCAGATACGCAGTATTTT. It specifies CASSVLAGVPDTQYF. This chain connects TRBV2 to TRBJ2-3; 10 nucleotides agree with TRBD2. Germline V CDR1 and CDR2: SNHLY, FYNNEI. This CDR3 contains 15 residues. The ends lost 4 bases at V and 4 bases at J; junction bases unmatched: 5.